These 12 T cell receptor beta chains were sequenced from one sample in a study of CD8 T cells in Susac syndrome. Reverse transcription used about 0.45 to 1 ug RNA and random hexamers. From the immunoSEQ multiplex PCR reads, TCRdb called clonotypes with MiXCR, one entry per CDR3 protein. Of around 130,000 distinct CDR3 sequences in the sample, roughly 76% are singletons; the top ten hold around 0.51%. The specimen sequenced was CD8+ T cells from PBMCs. These receptors were taken from a human donor with multiple sclerosis.

The V and J genes are TRBV6-1 and TRBJ1-2; no firm D call. V was trimmed by 3 bases and J by 1 base, leaving 18 bases between them. The CDR3 spans 17 residues. Per the germline V gene, CDR1 is MNHNS and CDR2 is SASEGT. CDR3 sequence reads: CASSDGWATENNYGYTF. DNA of the CDR3: TGTGCCAGCAGTGACGGCTGGGCCACGGAGAATAACTATGGCTACACCTTC.

The chain uses TRBV25-1 and TRBJ2-2; D may be TRBD1 (6 bases). Germline assignment: CDR1 MGHDK and CDR2 SYGVNS. V was shortened by 7 bases and J by 1 base, with 25 bases between the two germline ends. The CDR3 sequence is 19 residues long. The CDR3 spells CASTSNMDSQKENTGELFF. CDR3 sequence (DNA): TGTGCCAGCACCTCTAATATGGACAGTCAAAAGGAGAACACCGGGGAGCTGTTTTTT.

The rearrangement uses TRBV12-5 and TRBJ2-7; tentatively, D is TRBD1 (6 bases). Germline loops: CDR1 LGHNT, CDR2 FRNRAP. V was cut by 7 bases and J by 0 bases, with 10 bases left in between. The CDR3 is 13 amino acids. CDR3 sequence reads: CASAPTGSYEQYF. As DNA, the CDR3 is TGTGCTAGTGCCCCGACAGGCTCCTACGAGCAGTACTTC.

J is TRBJ2-1 and V is TRBV6-2 or TRBV6-3; D may be TRBD1 (5 bases). The CDR3 has 13 residues. Trimming shortened V by 5 bases and J by 7 bases, and 12 bases separated the two germline ends. Germline V gives CDR1 MNHEY, CDR2 SVGEGT. CDR3 residues: CASSLSPGNEQFF. CDR3 nucleotide sequence: TGTGCCAGCAGTCTGTCCCCAGGGAATGAGCAGTTCTTC.

This chain links TRBV7-9 with TRBJ2-5, with TRBD2 matching 7 bases. With V trimmed by 3 bases and J by 0 bases, 1 base remained unmatched. CDR1 is SEHNR, CDR2 FQNEAQ, per germline (reference sequence). The CDR3 extends over 14 amino acids. CDR3 loop: CASSLSGNQETQYF. The CDR3 DNA sequence: TGTGCCAGCAGCTTGAGCGGGAACCAAGAGACCCAGTACTTC.

In its sample, this clonotype was seen a few times. This sequence joins TRBV7-6 and TRBJ2-1; the D gene is possibly TRBD2 (5 bases). Per the germline V gene, CDR1 is SGHVS and CDR2 is FNYEAQ. V was clipped by 1 base and J by 7 bases, with 14 bases between them. This CDR3 is 15 amino acids long. The CDR3 DNA reads as TGTGCCAGCAGCTTAGGCCACGGCGGGCCGAATGAGCAGTTCTTC. Its protein is CASSLGHGGPNEQFF.

V usage is TRBV13 and J usage is TRBJ2-1, with D possibly being TRBD2 (5 bases). The CDR3 extends over 13 amino acids. Trimming took off 5 bases at V and 4 bases at J, with 9 bases between the two ends. The germline CDR1 and CDR2 sequences are PRHDT and FYEKMQ (reference sequence). In DNA form, the CDR3 reads TGTGCCAGCAGCCCCCGGGAATACAATGAGCAGTTCTTC. As protein: CASSPREYNEQFF.

The V gene is TRBV12-3 or TRBV12-4, the J gene TRBJ1-1; D ambiguous. The V gene lost 4 bases and the J gene lost 6 bases, with 12 bases spanning the gap. This CDR3 is built from 13 residues. The CDR3 loop reads CASSWTSDSEAFF. The CDR3 DNA sequence: TGTGCCAGCAGTTGGACCTCAGACTCTGAAGCTTTCTTT.

This clonotype was detected a few times. The rearrangement links TRBV15 to TRBJ2-3, with D possibly TRBD2 on 6 matching bases. V was clipped by 0 bases and J by 1 base, with 17 bases between them. This CDR3 is built from 18 residues. Germline V lookup: CDR1 LNHNV, CDR2 YYDKDF (reference sequence). CDR3 sequence: CATSRENGLAPGTDTQYF. In nucleotides, the CDR3 is TGTGCCACCAGCAGAGAAAACGGGCTAGCGCCCGGCACAGATACGCAGTATTTT.

The table lists this clonotype with a few counts. An end of the junction does not agree with germline; a read error may underlie this. V usage is TRBV7-6 and J usage is TRBJ2-2; 10 nucleotides align to TRBD2. This CDR3 has 14 residues. Germline CDR1 and CDR2: SGHVS and FNYEAQ. The CDR3 loop reads CASSLAGGAGELFF. As DNA, the CDR3 is TGTGCCAGCAGTTTAGCGGGAGGCGCCGGGGAGCTGTTTTTT.

This clonotype was seen only a few times. CDR3 in amino acids: CASSPWTSQETQYF. The CDR3 DNA reads TGTGCCAGCAGCCCTTGGACTAGCCAAGAGACCCAGTACTTC. V usage is TRBV7-9 and J usage is TRBJ2-5, with 7 positions matching TRBD2. The J segment lost 1 base and the V segment lost 5 bases, leaving 4 bases of the junction unmatched. The CDR3 has 14 amino acids. Germline CDR1 is SEHNR and CDR2 is FQNEAQ (reference sequence).

The chain joins TRBV5-1 to TRBJ2-6; perhaps TRBD1 as D (6 bases). Germline V CDR1 and CDR2: SGHRS, YFSETQ. The CDR3 has 18 amino acids. Trimming took off 1 base at V and 4 bases at J, with 18 bases between the two ends. The CDR3 here is CASSLRKNRVLGANVLTF. CDR3 coding DNA: TGCGCCAGCAGCTTGCGGAAAAACAGGGTACTAGGGGCCAACGTCCTGACTTTC.